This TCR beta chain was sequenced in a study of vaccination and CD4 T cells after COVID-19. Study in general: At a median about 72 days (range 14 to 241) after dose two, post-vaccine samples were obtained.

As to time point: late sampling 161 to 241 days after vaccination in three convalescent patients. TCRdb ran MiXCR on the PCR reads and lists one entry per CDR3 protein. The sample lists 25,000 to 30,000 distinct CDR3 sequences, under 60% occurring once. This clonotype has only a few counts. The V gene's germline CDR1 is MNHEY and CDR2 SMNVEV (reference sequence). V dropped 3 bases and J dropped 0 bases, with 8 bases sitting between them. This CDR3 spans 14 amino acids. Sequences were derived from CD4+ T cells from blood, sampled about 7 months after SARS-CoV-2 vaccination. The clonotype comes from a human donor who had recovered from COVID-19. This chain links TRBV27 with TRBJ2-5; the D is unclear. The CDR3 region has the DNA TGTGCCAGCAGTTTCGCCCAGTACCAAGAGACCCAGTACTTC. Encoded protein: CASSFAQYQETQYF.